Sequencing of this T cell receptor (beta chain) was carried out in a study of cytomegalovirus exposure and HLA in healthy donors. General study findings and limits: The authors later linked a missense DCLRE1C variant to TCR beta V- and J-gene trimming.

Germline V gene data show CDR1 as ENHRY and CDR2 as SYGVKD. The CDR3 contains 16 residues. V lost 0 bases to trimming and J lost 5 bases; unmatched junction nucleotides: 2. About this clone itself: The antigen remains unidentified.

The PCR contained 60 Vbeta and 13 Jbeta primers. The table came from immunoSEQ multiplex PCR; TCRdb's copy has only in-frame clones and leaves some out. The sample holds about 200,000 clones, roughly 72% seen once. The sample was PBMCs. The sequence was obtained from a young man in good health and CMV-seronegative. The genes are TRBV10-3 and TRBJ2-2, with TRBD2 matching over 11 bases. The CDR3 is CAISESASGRTGELFF. CDR3 DNA: TGTGCCATCAGTGAGTCCGCTAGCGGGAGGACCGGGGAGCTGTTTTTT.